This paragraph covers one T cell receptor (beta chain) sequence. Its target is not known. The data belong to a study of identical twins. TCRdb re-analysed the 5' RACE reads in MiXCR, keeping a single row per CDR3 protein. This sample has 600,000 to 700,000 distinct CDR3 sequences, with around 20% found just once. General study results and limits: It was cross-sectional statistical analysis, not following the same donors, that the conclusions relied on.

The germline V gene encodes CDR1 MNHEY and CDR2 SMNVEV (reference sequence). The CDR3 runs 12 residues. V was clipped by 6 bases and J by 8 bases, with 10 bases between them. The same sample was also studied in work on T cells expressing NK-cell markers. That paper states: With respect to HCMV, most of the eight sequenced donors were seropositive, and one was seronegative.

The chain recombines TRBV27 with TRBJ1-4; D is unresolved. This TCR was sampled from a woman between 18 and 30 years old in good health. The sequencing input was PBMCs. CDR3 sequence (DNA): TGTGCCAGCAGCCAACGTGGGGAAAAACTGTTTTTT. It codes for CASSQRGEKLFF.